The 26 T cell receptor beta chains below were found in one sample sequenced in a study of shared clonotypes between healthy human individuals. Sequenced by immunoSEQ multiplex PCR; TCRdb stores in-frame clones only, minus some. The repertoire holds approximately 620,000 clones, with 95% to 98% as singletons. Source material: naive CD4+ T cells sorted from blood. Indicated subset: CD45RA+ positively selected. The receptors here all came from a woman aged 25-40 years in good health.

The chain uses TRBV11-2 and TRBJ1-4; 7 bases are a match to TRBD1. Losses at the gene ends were 0 bases for V and 4 bases for J; bases not matched to a gene: 8. Per germline, CDR1 SGHAT and CDR2 FQNNGV. The CDR3 consists of 17 residues. The CDR3 spells CASSLDGRGRSNEKLFF. Written as DNA, the CDR3 is TGTGCCAGCAGCTTAGATGGGAGGGGGCGAAGTAATGAAAAACTGTTTTTT.

The chain carries TRBV7-9 and TRBJ2-6; D uncertain. This CDR3 region has 12 residues. The germline V gene has CDR1 SEHNR and CDR2 FQNEAQ (reference sequence). The germline V and J ends were trimmed by 6 bases and 4 bases, with 4 bases remaining between them. The CDR3 is CASSSGANVLTF. Written as DNA, the CDR3 is TGTGCCAGCAGTTCGGGGGCCAACGTCCTGACTTTC. The full variable domain, with the rest looked up from reference TRBV7-9 and TRBJ2-6, is DTGVSQNPRHKITKRGQNVTFRCDPISEHNRLYWYRQTLGQGPEFLTYFQNEAQLEKSRLLSDRFSAERPKGSFSTLEIQRTEQGDSAMYLCASSSGANVLTFGAGSRLTVL.

Regarding this clone: The same CDR3 is also encoded by other DNA sequences in this sample. This chain joins TRBV30 and TRBJ1-4, with 8 bases fitting TRBD1. Germline values: CDR1 GTSNPN, CDR2 SVGIG (reference sequence). CDR3 length: 14 amino acids. The trim removed 0 bases at V and 3 bases at J, leaving 0 bases unmatched. The CDR3 region is CAWSVQGANEKLFF. CDR3 DNA: TGTGCCTGGAGTGTACAGGGGGCTAATGAAAAACTGTTTTTT.

The chain carries TRBV6-6 and TRBJ1-2, with D unclear. The CDR3 loop spans 14 amino acids. Germline values: CDR1 MNHNY, CDR2 SVGAGI (reference sequence). V dropped 0 bases and J dropped 2 bases, with 7 bases sitting between them. The CDR3: CASSYSGRNYGYTF. The DNA for the CDR3 is TGTGCCAGCAGTTACTCAGGCAGGAACTATGGCTACACCTTC.

This clone showed up just once. The gene calls are TRBV30 and TRBJ1-5; D is undetermined. CDR3 length: 15 amino acids. The ends were cut back, 4 bases at V and 0 bases at J, with 13 bases in the middle. Germline V gene data show CDR1 as GTSNPN and CDR2 as SVGIG (reference sequence). Here the CDR3 reads CAWTPFWASNQPQHF. CDR3 bases: TGTGCCTGGACCCCCTTCTGGGCTAGCAATCAGCCCCAGCATTTT.

On this clone: The sample holds other DNA sequences that translate to the same CDR3. V and J are TRBV28 and TRBJ1-2; a weak D match, TRBD1 (5 bases). The V gene's germline CDR1 is MDHEN and CDR2 SYDVKM. The germline V and J ends were trimmed by 3 bases and 8 bases, with 10 bases remaining between them. CDR3 length equals 12 residues. For the CDR3, the DNA is TGTGCCAGCAGTTTGCCCAGGGTCGGCTACACCTTC. Translated: CASSLPRVGYTF.

The chain combines TRBV30 with TRBJ1-6, with D maybe TRBD1 (5 bases). Germline CDR1 is GTSNPN and CDR2 is SVGIG (reference sequence). The CDR3 covers 16 residues. Trimming removed 4 bases at V and 14 bases at J, with 27 bases between. CDR3 amino acids: CAWTLTRDGAFLSLHF. CDR3 nucleotide sequence: TGTGCCTGGACGCTAACCAGGGACGGCGCTTTTTTGTCCCTCCACTTT. Based on the CDR3 plus reference TRBV30 and TRBJ1-6, the full variable domain is SQTIHQWPATLVQPVGSPLSLECTVEGTSNPNLYWYRQAAGRGLQLLFYSVGIGQISSEVPQNLSASRPQDRQFILSSKKLLLSDSGFYLCAWTLTRDGAFLSLHFGNGTRLTVT.

This chain joins TRBV27 and TRBJ1-2, with TRBD1 matching over 8 bases. V dropped 8 bases and J dropped 0; count of bases not matched to a gene: 8. Germline V gene sequence: CDR1 MNHEY, CDR2 SMNVEV (reference sequence). The CDR3 totals 15 residues. For the CDR3, the DNA is TGTGCCAGCCGTAGGACAGGGATTTCTAACTATGGCTACACCTTC. This translates into CASRRTGISNYGYTF.

The genes are TRBV5-1 and TRBJ2-1, with 9 bases matching TRBD2. With V trimmed by 0 bases and J by 10 bases, 8 bases remained unmatched. This CDR3 contains 15 residues. Germline CDR1 SGHRS, CDR2 YFSETQ. CDR3 nucleotides: TGCGCCAGCAGCTTGGGTGGCCTAGCGGGAATGGAGCAGTTCTTC. This codes for CASSLGGLAGMEQFF.

The gene calls are TRBV5-1 and TRBJ2-2; the D is unclear. This CDR3 comprises 18 residues. Germline V gives CDR1 SGHRS, CDR2 YFSETQ. V lost 1 base and J 4 bases, leaving 20 bases between the germline ends. This CDR3 reads CASSLKPPHTDPTGELFF. In DNA, the CDR3 is TGCGCCAGCAGCTTGAAGCCACCACACACCGACCCCACCGGGGAGCTGTTTTTT.

The rearrangement links TRBV7-2 to TRBJ2-7, with TRBD1 identical over 7 bases. Germline CDR1 SGHTA, CDR2 FQGNSA. J was trimmed by 3 bases and V by 2 bases; bases with no gene match: 10. There are 16 residues in the CDR3. The DNA for the CDR3 is TGTGCCAGCAGCTTAAGTGGGGACAGACGATTCTACGAGCAGTACTTC. Translating it yields CASSLSGDRRFYEQYF.

The chain employs TRBV28 and TRBJ1-1, with TRBD1 as a possible D gene (5 bases). CDR3 length equals 13 residues. CDR1 is MDHEN, CDR2 SYDVKM, per germline. Trimming pared 4 bases from V and 1 base from J, leaving 7 bases between. Here the CDR3 reads CASSWGENTEAFF. Here the CDR3 DNA reads TGTGCCAGCAGTTGGGGGGAGAACACTGAAGCTTTCTTT.

This rearrangement joins TRBV5-1 to TRBJ1-4, with 7 nucleotides matching TRBD1. V lost 3 bases, J lost 7 bases, and 12 bases stayed unmatched. In germline, CDR1 is SGHRS, CDR2 YFSETQ. The CDR3 consists of 16 residues. The CDR3, as DNA: TGCGCCAGCAGCTCGGGATTAACCGGGACAGCTGAAAAACTGTTTTTT. Translated: CASSSGLTGTAEKLFF.

This clone was seen only once. The rearrangement links TRBV11-1 to TRBJ2-5; 7 bases are a match to TRBD1. J lost 2 bases, V lost 3 bases, and 3 bases had no gene match. The CDR3 totals 14 residues. Per germline, CDR1 SGHAT and CDR2 FQDESV (reference sequence). The CDR3 loop reads CASSFRTGQETQYF. CDR3 DNA sequence: TGTGCCAGCAGCTTCCGGACAGGACAAGAGACCCAGTACTTC.

The chain recombines TRBV4-2 with TRBJ1-5; tentatively, D is TRBD1 (6 bases). Germline CDR1 LGHNA, CDR2 YNFKEQ. The CDR3 totals 17 residues. V was shortened by 0 bases and J by 4 bases, with 16 bases between the two germline ends. The CDR3 loop is CASSQDLNRARNQPQHF. The CDR3 nucleotides are TGTGCCAGCAGCCAAGACCTAAACAGGGCCCGGAATCAGCCCCAGCATTTT.

This rearrangement joins TRBV7-9 to TRBJ2-3, with TRBD2 matching over 8 bases. J was trimmed by 4 bases and V by 5 bases; bases with no gene match: 8. This CDR3 is built from 15 residues. Germline V gives CDR1 SEHNR, CDR2 FQNEAQ (reference sequence). CDR3 loop: CASSQPGLVPDTQYF. The CDR3 coding sequence is TGTGCCAGCAGCCAGCCGGGACTAGTTCCAGATACGCAGTATTTT.

The gene calls are TRBV19 and TRBJ2-1; D is unclear. V lost 7 bases and J lost 3, with 13 bases in between. Looked up from germline, CDR1 is LNHDA and CDR2 is SQIVND (reference sequence). There are 14 residues in the CDR3. The CDR3 protein is CASMDEAIYNEQFF. The CDR3 DNA is TGTGCCAGTATGGACGAAGCCATCTACAATGAGCAGTTCTTC.

The genes are TRBV28 and TRBJ2-3; the D gene is possibly TRBD2 (6 bases). The CDR3 covers 15 residues. The germline CDR1 and CDR2 sequences are MDHEN and SYDVKM. With 4 bases removed from V and 6 bases from J, the gap between germline ends came to 17 bases. CDR3 in amino acids: CASSSYGGGRDTQYF. DNA of the CDR3: TGTGCCAGCAGTTCTTACGGGGGTGGGAGGGATACGCAGTATTTT.

The J gene is TRBJ2-7, the V gene TRBV29-1, with 10 bases lining up with TRBD2. The CDR3 runs 15 residues. With 0 bases clipped from V and 5 bases from J, the junction kept 7 bases outside the gene matches. CDR1 is SQVTM, CDR2 ANQGSEA, per germline. Here the CDR3 DNA reads TGCAGCGTTGAAGATGTAGGTAGCGGGAGGCACGAGCAGTACTTC. This gives the protein CSVEDVGSGRHEQYF.

The chain links TRBV19 to TRBJ1-2, with D possibly being TRBD1 (5 bases). Germline assignment: CDR1 LNHDA and CDR2 SQIVND (reference sequence). This CDR3 is 14 amino acids long. V dropped 2 bases and J dropped 6 bases, with 13 bases sitting between them. CDR3 in amino acids: CASSISLTVDGYTF. In nucleotides, the CDR3 is TGTGCCAGTAGTATAAGTTTGACAGTCGATGGCTACACCTTC.

The gene calls are TRBV28 and TRBJ1-5, with a weak D call TRBD1 (5 bases). CDR1 and CDR2 (germline): MDHEN, SYDVKM. The V and J ends lost 9 bases and 2 bases respectively, with 11 bases between them. The CDR3 sequence is 13 residues long. CDR3 loop: CARGGEGNQPQHF. For the CDR3, the DNA is TGTGCCAGGGGGGGAGAGGGCAATCAGCCCCAGCATTTT.

This chain uses TRBV30 with TRBJ2-7, with D uncertain. Germline lookup yields CDR1 GTSNPN and CDR2 SVGIG (reference sequence). The CDR3 has 12 amino acids. V lost 7 bases and J 9 bases, leaving 19 bases between the germline ends. The CDR3 reads CASAESSPVQYF. CDR3 DNA sequence: TGTGCCTCCGCCGAGAGTAGTCCCGTGCAGTACTTC.

V gene TRBV13 combines with J gene TRBJ1-5; D ambiguous. The CDR3 covers 14 residues. CDR1 and CDR2 from the germline V gene are PRHDT and FYEKMQ (reference sequence). The V end lost 6 bases, the J end lost 3 bases, and 12 bases lay between the germline ends. DNA of the CDR3: TGTGCCAGCAGTTTTCGGGCCCTCAATCAGCCCCAGCATTTT. Translating gives CASSFRALNQPQHF.

On this clone itself: Other DNA sequences of this sample code for an identical CDR3. V usage is TRBV18 and J usage is TRBJ2-7, with 8 bases aligning to TRBD1. The germline gives CDR1 KGHSH, CDR2 LQKENI. Trimming removed 6 bases from V and 3 bases from J; junction bases left unmatched: 4. The CDR3 is 13 amino acids. This CDR3 is CASSPGQDYEQYF. CDR3 DNA sequence: TGTGCCAGCTCGCCGGGACAGGACTACGAGCAGTACTTC. Full variable domain (outside the CDR3, taken from reference TRBV18 and TRBJ2-7): NAGVMQNPRHLVRRRGQEARLRCSPMKGHSHVYWYRQLPEEGLKFMVYLQKENIIDESGMPKERFSAEFPKEGPSILRIQQVVRGDSAAYFCASSPGQDYEQYFGPGTRLTVT.

This clone showed up just once. This rearrangement joins TRBV14 to TRBJ1-2; D perhaps matches TRBD1 (5 bases). The V end lost 4 bases, the J end lost 5 bases, and 17 bases lay between the germline ends. The germline V gene has CDR1 SGHDN and CDR2 FVKESK. CDR3 length equals 15 residues. CDR3 nucleotides: TGTGCCAGCAGCCGGGGACCGGGAGAGGGTTATGGCTACACCTTC. Translated: CASSRGPGEGYGYTF.

CDR3 coding DNA: TGTGCCAGCAGCCCCGGCGGGACAGGGAATGAAAAACTGTTTTTT. Translation gives CASSPGGTGNEKLFF. This chain uses TRBV28 with TRBJ1-4; 9 positions agree with TRBD1. This CDR3 is built from 15 residues. Per the germline V gene, CDR1 is MDHEN and CDR2 is SYDVKM. V shed 6 bases and J 5 bases; nucleotides not matched to a gene: 7.